The clone carrying this TCR beta chain showed up many times. The antigen is undetermined. This sample stems from a study of identical twins. Broader study findings: Twin pairs' shared out-of-frame alpha sequences were enriched in low generation probability.

This CDR3 has 14 amino acids. Trimming at V came to 4 bases and at J to 3 bases, leaving 6 bases not matched to a gene. Germline V gives CDR1 SGHRS, CDR2 YFSETQ. Template switching added a universal primer binding site, and final cDNA carried unique molecular identifiers. TCRdb re-called the 5' RACE reads through MiXCR, storing one row per CDR3 protein. The table records around 250,000 distinct CDR3 sequences, 7% of them present only once. These sequences were also reported in another study, on yellow fever vaccine responses in identical twins.

V gene TRBV5-1 combines with J gene TRBJ2-7; 8 nucleotides line up with TRBD1. The sample taken for sequencing was memory (CD45RO+) T cells sorted from blood. The sequence derives from a woman younger than 35 in good health. CDR3 loop: CASSQGQVYYEQYF. In nucleotides, the CDR3 is TGCGCCAGCAGCCAGGGACAGGTATACTACGAGCAGTACTTC.